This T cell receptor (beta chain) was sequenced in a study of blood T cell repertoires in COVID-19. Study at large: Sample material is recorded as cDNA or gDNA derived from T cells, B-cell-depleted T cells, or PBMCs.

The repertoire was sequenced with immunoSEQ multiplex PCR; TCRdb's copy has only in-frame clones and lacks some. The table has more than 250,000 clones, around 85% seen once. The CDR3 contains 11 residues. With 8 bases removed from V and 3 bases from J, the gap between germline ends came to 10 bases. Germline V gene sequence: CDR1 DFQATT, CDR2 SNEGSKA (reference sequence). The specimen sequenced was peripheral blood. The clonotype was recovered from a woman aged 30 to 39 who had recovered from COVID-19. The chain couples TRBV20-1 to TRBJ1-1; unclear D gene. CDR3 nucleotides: TGCAGTCCCGGGAAGGACACTGAAGCTTTCTTT. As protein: CSPGKDTEAFF.